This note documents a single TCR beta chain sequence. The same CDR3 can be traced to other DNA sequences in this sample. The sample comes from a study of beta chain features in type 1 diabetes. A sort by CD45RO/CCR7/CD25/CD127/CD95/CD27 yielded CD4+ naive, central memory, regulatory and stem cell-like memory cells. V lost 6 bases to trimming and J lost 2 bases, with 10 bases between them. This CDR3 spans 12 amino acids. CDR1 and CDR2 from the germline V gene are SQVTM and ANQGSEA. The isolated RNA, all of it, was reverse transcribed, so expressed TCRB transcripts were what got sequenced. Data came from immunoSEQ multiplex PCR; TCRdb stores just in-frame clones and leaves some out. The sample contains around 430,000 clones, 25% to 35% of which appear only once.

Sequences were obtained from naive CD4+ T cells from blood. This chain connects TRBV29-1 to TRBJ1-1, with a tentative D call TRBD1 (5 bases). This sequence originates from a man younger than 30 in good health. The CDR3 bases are TGCAGCGTCCGCACAGGAAACACTGAAGCTTTCTTT. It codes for CSVRTGNTEAFF.